This T cell receptor beta chain was retrieved from a study of T cell changes during pregnancy in multiple sclerosis. The V segment lost 3 bases and the J segment 11 bases; nucleotides outside the gene matches: 7. CDR1 and CDR2 (germline): MDHEN, SYDVKM. CDR3 length: 14 amino acids. Generated by immunoSEQ multiplex PCR, the TCRdb table keeps only in-frame clones and is missing some. The table lists about 89,000 clones, around 94% of them singletons, with under 0.85% in the top ten. A single count supports this clone. The specimen was peripheral blood, collected in the third trimester of pregnancy. This rearrangement joins TRBV28 to TRBJ2-2, with 9 bases that match TRBD2. This TCR came from a female donor with multiple sclerosis, enrolled in a pregnancy study. The CDR3 DNA reads TGTGCCAGCAGTTTGGGACTAGCCGCTAGAGAGCTGTTTTTT. Encoded protein: CASSLGLAARELFF. The whole variable domain, remainder taken from reference TRBV28 and TRBJ2-2, is DVKVTQSSRYLVKRTGEKVFLECVQDMDHENMFWYRQDPGLGLRLIYFSYDVKMKEKGDIPEGYSVSREKKERFSLILESASTNQTSMYLCASSLGLAARELFFGEGSRLTVL.